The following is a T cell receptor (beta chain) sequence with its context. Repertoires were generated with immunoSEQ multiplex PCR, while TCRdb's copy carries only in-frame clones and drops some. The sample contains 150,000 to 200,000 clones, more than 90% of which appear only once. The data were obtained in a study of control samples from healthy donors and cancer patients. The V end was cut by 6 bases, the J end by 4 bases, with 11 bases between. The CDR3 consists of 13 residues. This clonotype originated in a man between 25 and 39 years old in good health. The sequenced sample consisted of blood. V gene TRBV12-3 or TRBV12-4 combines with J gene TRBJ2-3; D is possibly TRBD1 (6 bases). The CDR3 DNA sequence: TGTGCCAGCAGGCAAACAGGGTCAGATACGCAGTATTTT. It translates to CASRQTGSDTQYF.